This T cell receptor (beta chain) was found in a study of shared T cell receptors in the human thymus. Assay used: immunoSEQ multiplex PCR; TCRdb lists only in-frame clones, some missing. The sample has roughly 660,000 clones; roughly 90% are singletons. The CDR3 has 12 residues. The germline CDR1 and CDR2 sequences are WSHSY and SAAADI. V was trimmed by 3 bases and J by 5 bases, leaving 8 bases between them. The same data also went into a second study, on human thymus T cells.

The chain joins TRBV10-2 to TRBJ2-7, with D maybe TRBD2 (5 bases). This sequence was found in a boy younger than two with a congenital heart defect. Specimen: thymocytes. The CDR3 DNA sequence: TGCGCCAGCAGTGATGTGAGGGACGAGCAGTACTTC. Translating gives CASSDVRDEQYF.